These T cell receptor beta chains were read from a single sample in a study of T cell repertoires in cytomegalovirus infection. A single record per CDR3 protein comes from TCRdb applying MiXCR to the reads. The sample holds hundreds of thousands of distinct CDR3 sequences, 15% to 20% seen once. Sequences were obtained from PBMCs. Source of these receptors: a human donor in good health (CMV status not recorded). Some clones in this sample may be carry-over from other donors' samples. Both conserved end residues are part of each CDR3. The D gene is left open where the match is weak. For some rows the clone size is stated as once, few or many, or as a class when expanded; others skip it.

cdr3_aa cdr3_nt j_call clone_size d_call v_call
CASSLGGAGGNEQFF TGTGCCAGCAGCTTAGGTGGAGCGGGGGGAAATGAGCAGTTCTTC TRBJ2-1 many TRBD2 TRBV7-2
CASSGTGIITNEKLFF TGTGCCAGCAGTGGGACAGGCATTATAACTAATGAAAAACTGTTTTTT TRBJ1-4 many TRBD1 TRBV12-3/TRBV12-4
CSASFPGLRSGYTF TGCAGTGCTAGCTTCCCGGGACTGAGGTCTGGCTACACCTTC TRBJ1-2 . . TRBV20-1
CASSPQGARTGELFF TGTGCCAGCAGCCCCCAGGGGGCGCGCACCGGGGAGCTGTTTTTT TRBJ2-2 . TRBD1 TRBV5-8
CASTGLGTVHPETQYF TGTGCCAGCACAGGTTTGGGGACAGTCCACCCTGAGACCCAGTACTTC TRBJ2-5 large TRBD1 TRBV7-9
CASSLRLAGGRFNEQFF TGTGCCAGCAGCTTGAGACTAGCGGGGGGGCGATTCAATGAGCAGTTCTTC TRBJ2-1 many TRBD2 TRBV7-2
CASSTGRSFYEQYF TGTGCCAGCTCAACCGGCAGGTCCTTCTACGAGCAGTACTTC TRBJ2-7 . . TRBV18
CASSRLAGQETQYF TGTGCCAGCAGCAGACTAGCGGGACAAGAGACCCAGTACTTC TRBJ2-5 many TRBD2 TRBV7-2
CSVAGTGFDNEQFF TGCAGCGTCGCCGGGACAGGATTTGACAATGAGCAGTTCTTC TRBJ2-1 once TRBD1 TRBV29-1
CAISDVAGGPYEQYF TGTGCCATCAGTGATGTAGCGGGGGGCCCCTACGAGCAGTACTTC TRBJ2-7 . TRBD2 TRBV10-3
CSARISEKLFF TGCAGTGCTAGAATTAGCGAAAAACTGTTTTTT TRBJ1-4 . . TRBV20-1
CASSLGGQPGGYTF TGTGCCAGCAGCTTAGGGGGACAGCCGGGGGGCTACACCTTC TRBJ1-2 . TRBD1 TRBV7-2
CASSLTYDDRGTDTQYF TGTGCCAGCAGCTTGACGTATGATGACAGGGGGACAGATACGCAGTATTTT TRBJ2-3 . TRBD1 TRBV11-3
CASSWGSTVNTEAFF TGTGCCAGCAGTTGGGGGTCGACCGTCAACACTGAAGCTTTCTTT TRBJ1-1 many . TRBV6-2/TRBV6-3
CASSYSRILGTRHEQYF TGTGCCAGCAGTTACTCGAGAATCCTCGGGACAAGGCACGAGCAGTACTTC TRBJ2-7 . . TRBV6-6
CSATWSSYEQYF TGCAGTGCGACATGGAGCTCCTACGAGCAGTACTTC TRBJ2-7 . . TRBV20-1
CASSLGQGRGYTF TGTGCCAGCAGTTTGGGGCAGGGTCGGGGCTACACCTTC TRBJ1-2 . . TRBV7-9
CSARDPGGQLANYGYTF TGCAGTGCTAGGGACCCAGGGGGCCAGTTAGCTAACTATGGCTACACCTTC TRBJ1-2 few TRBD1 TRBV20-1
CASTKGQDGYEQYF TGTGCCAGCACCAAAGGACAGGATGGCTACGAGCAGTACTTC TRBJ2-7 . TRBD1 TRBV5-4
CASSPLPRYPYEQYF TGTGCCAGCAGTCCACTGCCCAGGTACCCCTACGAGCAGTACTTC TRBJ2-7 many . TRBV28
CASSQEAGPSTDTQYF TGCGCCAGCAGCCAAGAGGCAGGGCCGAGCACAGATACGCAGTATTTT TRBJ2-3 few . TRBV4-1
CASNPLDRPDTQYF TGTGCCAGCAATCCCCTTGACAGACCAGATACGCAGTATTTT TRBJ2-3 many . TRBV19
CASSLGETDEQYF TGTGCCAGCAGCTTGGGCGAGACGGACGAGCAGTACTTC TRBJ2-7 . . TRBV5-6
CASTLLGGGGYTF TGTGCCAGCACACTACTTGGGGGAGGGGGCTACACCTTC TRBJ1-2 many . TRBV12-3/TRBV12-4
CASSLAPNEKLFF TGTGCCAGCAGCTTAGCGCCTAATGAAAAACTGTTTTTT TRBJ1-4 many . TRBV7-2
CASSLVPPGLAWETQYF TGTGCCAGCAGCTTAGTCCCCCCCGGACTAGCTTGGGAGACCCAGTACTTC TRBJ2-5 many TRBD2 TRBV11-2
CASSYTLTGGQETQYF TGTGCCAGCAGTTACACTTTGACGGGGGGACAAGAGACCCAGTACTTC TRBJ2-5 many TRBD2 TRBV6-5
CATSTGTSGTYEQYF TGTGCCACCAGTACCGGGACTAGCGGGACCTACGAGCAGTACTTC TRBJ2-7 . TRBD2 TRBV15
CATPSPWGSYEQYF TGTGCCACTCCCTCGCCATGGGGGTCCTACGAGCAGTACTTC TRBJ2-7 . . TRBV5-3
CASSRQGSYNEQFF TGTGCCAGCAGCCGTCAGGGTTCTTACAATGAGCAGTTCTTC TRBJ2-1 few . TRBV3-1
CASRQVGGNSPLHF TGTGCCAGCAGGCAAGTTGGAGGTAATTCACCCCTCCACTTT TRBJ1-6 few . TRBV4-2
CATHRGGVTDTQYF TGTGCCACCCACCGTGGGGGGGTCACAGATACGCAGTATTTT TRBJ2-3 . TRBD2 TRBV6-5
CASSQDRVGKNEQFF TGCGCCAGCAGCCAAGACAGGGTTGGGAAGAATGAGCAGTTCTTC TRBJ2-1 few . TRBV4-3
CASSIWGTGRTDTQYF TGTGCCAGTAGTATATGGGGGACAGGGCGCACAGATACGCAGTATTTT TRBJ2-3 . TRBD1 TRBV19
CATSDPPHLETQYF TGTGCCACCAGTGACCCCCCGCATCTCGAGACCCAGTACTTC TRBJ2-5 . . TRBV24-1
CASSQQGGSNTGELFF TGTGCCAGCAGTCAACAGGGGGGCTCGAACACCGGGGAGCTGTTTTTT TRBJ2-2 many TRBD1 TRBV6-2/TRBV6-3
CASSRRFQGAGEQYF TGTGCCAGCAGCCGTCGCTTCCAGGGGGCGGGGGAGCAGTACTTC TRBJ2-7 many TRBD1 TRBV7-9
CASSRYSGQSDTQYF TGTGCCAGCAGTCGTTACTCTGGACAGTCAGATACGCAGTATTTT TRBJ2-3 many . TRBV6-1
CASSFRGTPGGYGYTF TGTGCCAGCAGTTTCAGGGGAACACCGGGGGGATATGGCTACACCTTC TRBJ1-2 . . TRBV7-2
CASSTYLSEKLFF TGTGCCAGCAGCACATACCTCTCCGAAAAACTGTTTTTT TRBJ1-4 few . TRBV5-4
CASSFPLLGGGTRDAFF TGTGCCAGCAGCTTCCCTCTCCTCGGGGGAGGGACGAGGGACGCTTTCTTT TRBJ1-1 few . TRBV7-9